One sample yielded the 5 T cell receptor beta chains listed below, sequenced in a study of blood T cell repertoires in COVID-19. The data were produced by immunoSEQ multiplex PCR, yet TCRdb's version contains in-frame clones alone and is incomplete. This table has about 130,000 clones, approximately 85% appearing once. Sequenced sample: peripheral blood. The receptors come from a woman at least 80 years old with acute or convalescent COVID-19.

This chain connects TRBV29-1 to TRBJ2-3; 11 bases line up with TRBD2. The CDR3 covers 15 residues. Trimming at V came to 6 bases and at J to 0 bases, leaving 5 bases not matched to a gene. Germline lookup yields CDR1 SQVTM and CDR2 ANQGSEA. For the CDR3, the DNA is TGCAGCGTCCTAAGACTAGCGGGGAGCACAGATACGCAGTATTTT. Translation gives CSVLRLAGSTDTQYF.

The chain employs TRBV18 and TRBJ1-2, with D possibly being TRBD1 (6 bases). V was cut by 0 bases and J by 5 bases, with 10 bases left in between. Germline CDR1 KGHSH, CDR2 LQKENI. This CDR3 is 14 amino acids long. The CDR3 DNA is TGTGCCAGCTCACCACCCCAGGGGTGGTATGGCTACACCTTC. Translating gives CASSPPQGWYGYTF.

V and J are TRBV7-8 and TRBJ1-2, with D perhaps TRBD1 (6 bases). Germline V lookup: CDR1 SGHVS, CDR2 FQNEAQ. Trimming cost V 8 bases and J 0 bases, with 19 bases left between them. This CDR3 comprises 16 residues. CDR3 DNA sequence: TGTGCCAGCGGACAGCCCACTCCTATAGCTAACTATGGCTACACCTTC. This encodes CASGQPTPIANYGYTF.

CDR3 nucleotide sequence: TGCGCCAGCAGCTTGGCCTCGGTAGGAGTGAACACTGAAGCTTTCTTT. Protein: CASSLASVGVNTEAFF. The gene calls are TRBV5-1 and TRBJ1-1; D unclear. Germline V CDR1 and CDR2: SGHRS, YFSETQ. Trimming cost V 0 bases and J 0 bases, with 12 bases left between them. CDR3 length: 16 amino acids.

The chain uses TRBV18 and TRBJ1-1; 8 bases are a match to TRBD1. This CDR3 has 14 residues. Unmatched junction bases numbered 7, after V lost 4 bases and J lost 6 bases. Germline V lookup: CDR1 KGHSH, CDR2 LQKENI. CDR3 nucleotides: TGTGCCAGCTCACAGGGGGGACAGGACTCTGAAGCTTTCTTT. Encoded protein: CASSQGGQDSEAFF.